The 9 T cell receptor beta chains below were found in one sample sequenced in a study of beta chain features in type 1 diabetes. Study findings and constraints: Within each of all four CD4+ subsets, Type 1 diabetes patients had TCRB CDR3s that were moderately but significantly shorter.

The authors reverse transcribed all of the isolated RNA, so sequencing captured expressed TCRB transcripts. TCRdb keeps only in-frame clones here, not all; method: immunoSEQ multiplex PCR. The table shows more than 300,000 clones, with around 13% occurring only once. Their target antigens are unknown. Sequences were obtained from naive CD4+ T cells from blood. The receptors stem from a woman younger than 30 with type 1 diabetes.

This clone turned up a few times. The V call is TRBV9, the J call TRBJ2-3; 10 bases line up with TRBD2. This CDR3 comprises 16 residues. Germline V lookup: CDR1 SGDLS, CDR2 YYNGEE. V was pared by 0 bases and J by 8 bases, with 9 bases of the junction left unmatched. This CDR3 reads CASSVEGSGRRVTQYF. In nucleotides, the CDR3 is TGTGCCAGCAGCGTAGAGGGTAGCGGGAGGCGAGTTACGCAGTATTTT.

The chain combines TRBV30 with TRBJ2-1; 8 bases are shared with TRBD1. The CDR3 covers 18 residues. Germline V CDR1 and CDR2: GTSNPN, SVGIG (reference sequence). V shed 3 bases and J 0 bases; nucleotides not matched to a gene: 13. As DNA, the CDR3 is TGTGCCTGGAGCCTAACACCGAGACAGGGGTTCTCCTACAATGAGCAGTTCTTC. Protein: CAWSLTPRQGFSYNEQFF.

This chain connects TRBV11-2 to TRBJ2-3; 10 nucleotides line up with TRBD2. The V gene's germline CDR1 is SGHAT and CDR2 FQNNGV. CDR3 length: 15 residues. The V segment lost 8 bases and the J segment 5 bases; nucleotides outside the gene matches: 10. CDR3 loop: CASGYLAGARDTQYF. The CDR3 bases are TGTGCCAGCGGGTACCTAGCGGGAGCACGAGATACGCAGTATTTT.

This clone was seen a few times. The chain carries TRBV30 and TRBJ2-2; D is uncertain. V was cut by 3 bases and J by 2 bases, with 4 bases left in between. The germline V gene encodes CDR1 GTSNPN and CDR2 SVGIG (reference sequence). The CDR3 is made up of 12 amino acids. DNA for the CDR3: TGTGCCTGGAGATCAAACACCGGGGAGCTGTTTTTT. It translates to CAWRSNTGELFF.

The chain recombines TRBV28 with TRBJ2-7; D gene uncertain. Germline CDR1 MDHEN, CDR2 SYDVKM. V lost 4 bases and J lost 6, with 7 bases in between. The CDR3 runs 11 residues. CDR3 sequence (DNA): TGTGCCAGCAGTTCGTATCCCGAGCAGTACTTC. Amino acids: CASSSYPEQYF.

This clone has more than one count but fewer than ten. The chain combines TRBV7-9 with TRBJ1-5, with D maybe TRBD1 (6 bases). Trimming stripped 5 bases from V and 7 bases from J, with 12 bases between. Germline CDR1 and CDR2: SEHNR and FQNEAQ (reference sequence). The CDR3 totals 13 residues. The chain's CDR3 is CASSLQGAQPQHF. The CDR3 bases are TGTGCCAGCAGCCTACAGGGAGCACAGCCCCAGCATTTT.

This clone was picked up a small number of times. V is TRBV9 and J is TRBJ1-1; 9 bases align to TRBD1. The V gene end was trimmed by 8 bases and the J gene end by 4 bases; junction bases not matched to a gene: 9. Germline CDR1 and CDR2: SGDLS and YYNGEE. The CDR3 runs 14 residues. The CDR3 DNA reads TGTGCCAGTACAGGGGGCGTCGGTTCCACTGAAGCTTTCTTT. Protein product: CASTGGVGSTEAFF. Full variable domain (outside the CDR3, taken from reference TRBV9 and TRBJ1-1): DSGVTQTPKHLITATGQRVTLRCSPRSGDLSVYWYQQSLDQGLQFLIQYYNGEERAKGNILERFSAQQFPDLHSELNLSSLELGDSALYFCASTGGVGSTEAFFGQGTRLTVV.

This sequence joins TRBV10-3 and TRBJ1-1; D is unclear. The CDR3 runs 13 residues. Trimming took off 1 base at V and 5 bases at J, with 8 bases between the two ends. The germline gives CDR1 ENHRY, CDR2 SYGVKD. The CDR3 loop reads CAISELQSTEAFF. CDR3 nucleotides: TGTGCCATCAGTGAGTTACAAAGTACTGAAGCTTTCTTT.

The rearrangement uses TRBV4-1 and TRBJ2-3; D not certain. Per the germline V gene, CDR1 is MGHRA and CDR2 is YSYEKL. Trimming removed 2 bases at V and 6 bases at J, with 3 bases between. The CDR3 spans 11 residues. Here the CDR3 DNA reads TGCGCCAGCAGCCAACGGGATACGCAGTATTTT. This codes for CASSQRDTQYF.